Presented here are 10 T cell receptor beta chains from one specimen sequenced in a study of radiation and T cells in renal cell carcinoma. Profiling relied on immunoSEQ multiplex PCR, and the TCRdb table lists in-frame clones only, not all of them. The sample carries 150,000 to 200,000 clones, around 89% recorded once. Time point given: blood 4 weeks post-SBRT, at nephrectomy. Treatment here: 15 Gy SBRT to primary tumor, nephrectomy 4 weeks later. This specimen was blood, taken from a patient whose treatment included radiotherapy and nephrectomy. Receptor source: a woman in her forties or fifties with renal cell carcinoma.

The chain employs TRBV5-1 and TRBJ1-2, with 9 bases lining up with TRBD1. Germline values: CDR1 SGHRS, CDR2 YFSETQ. This CDR3 has 14 amino acids. Germline trimming cut 6 bases from V and 2 bases from J; bases unmatched to any gene: 5. The DNA of the CDR3 is TGCGCCAGCACCATCGGGACAGGGAACTATGGCTACACCTTC. Translating gives CASTIGTGNYGYTF.

Comment on this clone: Compared with germline, one end of the junction differs, possibly owing to a read error. This chain links TRBV5-1 with TRBJ2-7; 11 bases match TRBD1. Germline assignment: CDR1 SGHRS and CDR2 YFSETQ. This CDR3 has 15 residues. CDR3: CASSASDRGRGEQYF. The CDR3 DNA sequence: TGTGCCAGCAGCGCCTCGGACAGGGGGCGAGGCGAGCAGTACTTC.

This chain joins TRBV19 and TRBJ2-2, with D maybe TRBD1 (6 bases). From germline, CDR1 is LNHDA and CDR2 SQIVND (reference sequence). The V gene lost 3 bases and the J gene lost 6 bases, with 11 bases spanning the gap. The CDR3 spans 14 residues. CDR3 nucleotides: TGTGCCAGTAGTATCGGACAGACGGCCGGGGAGCTGTTTTTT. This gives the protein CASSIGQTAGELFF.

The V gene is TRBV18, the J gene TRBJ1-6, with TRBD1 identical over 8 bases. Germline V gene lookup returns CDR1 KGHSH and CDR2 LQKENI. Trimming cost V 6 bases and J 8 bases; bases outside gene matches: 12. This CDR3 is 16 amino acids long. The chain's CDR3 is CASSVSKQGVHSPLHF. The DNA of the CDR3 is TGTGCCAGCTCCGTCTCCAAACAGGGGGTTCATTCACCCCTCCACTTT.

The rearrangement uses TRBV2 and TRBJ2-4, with 12 bases identical to TRBD1. Germline V gene sequence: CDR1 SNHLY, CDR2 FYNNEI. The length of the CDR3 is 16 residues. The J segment lost 6 bases and the V segment lost 6 bases, leaving 9 bases of the junction unmatched. CDR3 in DNA: TGTGCCAGCAGGGAGGGACAGGGGGCAAGAGGAAACATTCAGTACTTC. It specifies CASREGQGARGNIQYF.

V usage is TRBV7-3 and J usage is TRBJ2-3; either TRBD1 or TRBD2 may fit D (5 bases each). The CDR3 length is 17 residues. Germline assignment: CDR1 SGHTA and CDR2 FQGTGA. The V end was cut by 1 base, the J end by 2 bases, with 16 bases between. CDR3 protein: CASSLNGAGMNTDTQYF. In DNA form, the CDR3 reads TGTGCCAGCAGCTTAAACGGGGCAGGGATGAACACAGATACGCAGTATTTT.

The chain couples TRBV5-6 to TRBJ2-3; 8 bases are shared with TRBD1. The CDR3 is 15 amino acids. Trimming cost V 0 bases and J 0 bases; bases outside gene matches: 0. Germline V lookup: CDR1 SGHDT, CDR2 YYEEEE. CDR3 bases: TGTGCCAGCAGCTTGGGACAGGGGAGCACAGATACGCAGTATTTT. Its protein product is CASSLGQGSTDTQYF.

This chain links TRBV2 with TRBJ1-5, with D possibly being TRBD1 (5 bases). The ends were cut back, 9 bases at V and 0 bases at J, with 12 bases in the middle. Germline V gene data show CDR1 as SNHLY and CDR2 as FYNNEI. CDR3 length: 14 residues. CDR3 coding DNA: TGTGCCAGTCGCAGGGATTATAGCAATCAGCCCCAGCATTTT. Its translation: CASRRDYSNQPQHF.

V gene TRBV9 combines with J gene TRBJ2-5; D may be TRBD1 (6 bases). Germline CDR1 SGDLS, CDR2 YYNGEE. V was trimmed by 6 bases and J by 4 bases, leaving 13 bases between them. This CDR3 region has 13 residues. The CDR3 DNA reads TGTGCCAGCAATGGGGGCCCTGGAGAGACCCAGTACTTC. This gives the protein CASNGGPGETQYF.

The sample holds many counts of this clone. The rearrangement uses TRBV19 and TRBJ1-1, with D perhaps TRBD1 (5 bases). This CDR3 has 12 residues. The V gene lost 3 bases and the J gene lost 9 bases, with 11 bases spanning the gap. Per germline, CDR1 LNHDA and CDR2 SQIVND (reference sequence). The CDR3: CASSIVGGKAFF. The CDR3 region has the DNA TGTGCCAGTAGTATTGTTGGGGGAAAAGCTTTCTTT.